These T cell receptor beta chains were read from a single sample in a study of cytomegalovirus exposure and HLA in healthy donors. Libraries were prepared by immunoSEQ multiplex PCR; TCRdb keeps only in-frame clonotypes and omits some of them. The table lists more than 100,000 clones, around 69% of them singletons. The sequenced sample consisted of PBMCs. These receptors originate from a woman between 40 and 55 years old in good health and CMV-seropositive. CDR3s include the opening cysteine and the closing phenylalanine or tryptophan. D genes are given only for firm matches. Where a row states a size, it is once, few, many or the class of an expanded clone; other rows omit it.

clone size	V gene	J gene	D gene	CDR3 DNA	CDR3 protein
few	TRBV4-1	TRBJ2-7	TRBD2	TGCGCCAGCAGCCGAACAGGACTAGCATATTCCTACGAGCAGTACTTC	CASSRTGLAYSYEQYF
NA	TRBV6-5	TRBJ2-7	NA	TGTGCCAGCAGCCCCCGAGGGCTTTCCTACGAGCAGTACTTC	CASSPRGLSYEQYF
NA	TRBV7-7	TRBJ2-1	TRBD1	TGTGCCAGCAGCTTAAATATGGACAGGGGAATCAATGAGCAGTTCTTC	CASSLNMDRGINEQFF
NA	TRBV7-2	TRBJ1-5	TRBD1	TGTGCCAGCACCCGACAGGGTGGGCAGCCCCAGCATTTT	CASTRQGGQPQHF
NA	TRBV10-1	TRBJ2-7	NA	TGCGCCAGCCGTATCGACAACCTACCCTCCTACGAGCAGTACTTC	CASRIDNLPSYEQYF
NA	TRBV7-3	TRBJ1-1	NA	TGTGCCAGCAGCTCGGCTCGGGAGAACACTGAAGCTTTCTTT	CASSSARENTEAFF
once	TRBV27	TRBJ1-5	NA	TGTGCCAGCAGTCAGGGCGATCAGCCCCAGCATTTT	CASSQGDQPQHF
NA	TRBV29-1	TRBJ2-1	TRBD2	TGCAGCGTTGGGGGGGGTCGGTCCTACAATGAGCAGTTCTTC	CSVGGGRSYNEQFF
NA	TRBV23-1	TRBJ2-3	NA	TGCGCCAGCAGTCAACCCTGTTACAGGGGGGGAATTGGCACAGATACGCAGTATTTT	CASSQPCYRGGIGTDTQYF
NA	TRBV18	TRBJ2-7	NA	TGTGCCAGCTCTCCGGACACTACCTACGAGCAGTACTTC	CASSPDTTYEQYF
NA	TRBV5-6	TRBJ2-7	NA	TGTGCCAGCAGCTCCCCTAGCGAAGTCTACGAGCAGTACTTC	CASSSPSEVYEQYF
NA	TRBV7-6	TRBJ1-6	NA	TGTGCCAGCAGCTTTTCTGCAGTCTTCGATAATTCACCCCTCCACTTT	CASSFSAVFDNSPLHF
NA	TRBV12-5	TRBJ1-3	NA	TGTGCTAGTGGTCGGGGAGGCTCTGGAAACACCATATATTTT	CASGRGGSGNTIYF
NA	TRBV7-2	TRBJ2-1	NA	TGTGCCAGCAGCTTAGGTGCTACTAAGAGCTCCTACAATGAGCAGTTCTTC	CASSLGATKSSYNEQFF
NA	TRBV7-7	TRBJ1-3	TRBD1	TGTGCTAGCAGCGGGGGGACAGGGAGAGACTCTGGAAACACCATATATTTT	CASSGGTGRDSGNTIYF
NA	TRBV7-2	TRBJ2-1	TRBD2	TGTGCCAGCAGCCCTAGACTAGCGGGGGTGCGCTCCTACAATGAGCAGTTCTTC	CASSPRLAGVRSYNEQFF
NA	TRBV10-2	TRBJ1-2	TRBD1	TGCGCCTCACAGCAGGGGGACGGCTACACCTTC	CASQQGDGYTF
few	TRBV4-1	TRBJ2-5	TRBD1	TGCGCCAGCAGCCCCGGGACAGAAGAGACCCAGTACTTC	CASSPGTEETQYF
NA	TRBV9	TRBJ1-1	TRBD1	TGTGCCAGCAGCGCGGGACAGGGGCGGGAAGCTTTCTTT	CASSAGQGREAFF
NA	TRBV7-8	TRBJ1-6	NA	TGTGCCAGCAGCTCCGCGCATAATTCACCCCTCCACTTT	CASSSAHNSPLHF
NA	TRBV29-1	TRBJ1-4	NA	TGCAGCGTTACAGGGCTCGCGGATGAAAAACTGTTTTTT	CSVTGLADEKLFF
NA	TRBV18	TRBJ1-2	NA	TGTGCCAGCTCACCAGCCAGGGTTCTCTATGGCTACACCTTC	CASSPARVLYGYTF
NA	TRBV7-3	TRBJ1-1	NA	TGTGCCAGCAGCTTAACGCCGGGTATGAACACTGAAGCTTTCTTT	CASSLTPGMNTEAFF
NA	TRBV6-6	TRBJ1-2	TRBD1	TGTGCCAGCAGTTACTCGAGAACAGGGGAGGGCTACACCTTC	CASSYSRTGEGYTF
NA	TRBV7-8	TRBJ2-7	NA	TGTGCCAGCAGCTTAGCATCCAGGGACGAGCAGTACTTC	CASSLASRDEQYF
NA	TRBV7-9	TRBJ2-7	TRBD1	TGTGCCAGCAGCTTAGACAGGGGCGAGCAGTACTTC	CASSLDRGEQYF
NA	TRBV10-3	TRBJ1-1	NA	TGTGCCATCAGTGGACAGACTAACACTGAAGCTTTCTTT	CAISGQTNTEAFF
NA	TRBV29-1	TRBJ2-1	NA	TGCAGCGTTGAAGATCGAAGGAGGGGCTACAATGAGCAGTTCTTC	CSVEDRRRGYNEQFF
NA	TRBV7-9	TRBJ1-1	TRBD1	TGTGCCAGCAGCCACGGGACAGTGGAAAGCACTGAAGCTTTCTTT	CASSHGTVESTEAFF
few	TRBV6-6	TRBJ1-1	NA	TGTGCCAGCAGTTTCCTGGACAGAATGAACACTGAAGCTTTCTTT	CASSFLDRMNTEAFF
NA	TRBV6-5	TRBJ1-2	NA	TGTGCCAGCAGGTCCGGGACACCCCTTGGCGGCTACACCTTC	CASRSGTPLGGYTF
NA	TRBV11-2	TRBJ1-4	TRBD1	TGTGCCAGCAGCCCCCACCTCCAGGGGGCTGGTGAAAAACTGTTTTTT	CASSPHLQGAGEKLFF